These 10 T cell receptor beta chains came from one sample sequenced in a study of T cell responses to AZD1222 COVID-19 vaccine. The table came from immunoSEQ multiplex PCR; TCRdb's copy has only in-frame clones and leaves some out. The table lists 100,000 or so clones, nearly 90% of them singletons. The starting material was peripheral blood, obtained on day 0 of AZD1222 vaccination. Receptors originate from an adult in good health.

This clone was observed once. The chain uses TRBV5-5 and TRBJ2-3, with D perhaps matching TRBD2 (6 bases). The CDR3 sequence is 17 residues long. Germline assignment: CDR1 SGHKS and CDR2 YYEKEE (reference sequence). With 0 bases removed from V and 0 bases from J, the gap between germline ends came to 14 bases. This chain's CDR3 is CASSLALGSGSTDTQYF. CDR3 in DNA: TGTGCCAGCAGCTTGGCCTTGGGTAGCGGAAGCACAGATACGCAGTATTTT. Looking up the rest from reference TRBV5-5 and TRBJ2-3 gives the full variable domain: DAGVTQSPTHLIKTRGQQVTLRCSPISGHKSVSWYQQVLGQGPQFIFQYYEKEERGRGNFPDRFSARQFPNYSSELNVNALLLGDSALYLCASSLALGSGSTDTQYFGPGTRLTVL.

The chain recombines TRBV4-2 with TRBJ2-7; TRBD1 matches at 9 bases. The CDR3 length is 17 residues. Germline V CDR1 and CDR2: LGHNA, YNFKEQ. The V segment lost 2 bases and the J segment 8 bases; nucleotides outside the gene matches: 16. DNA of the CDR3: TGTGCCAGCAGCCAACAAGGAGGGGGGACAGGGAAGGACCAGCAGTACTTC. Protein product: CASSQQGGGTGKDQQYF.

The V and J genes are TRBV9 and TRBJ2-1, with 13 positions matching TRBD2. The CDR3 runs to 15 residues. Germline trimming cut 3 bases from V and 9 bases from J; bases unmatched to any gene: 6. CDR1 is SGDLS, CDR2 YYNGEE, per germline. CDR3 amino acids: CASSARLAGGVEQFF. The CDR3, as DNA: TGTGCCAGCAGCGCGAGACTAGCGGGAGGTGTTGAGCAGTTCTTC.

The chain links TRBV12-3 or TRBV12-4 to TRBJ2-1; D is undetermined. The germline V and J ends were trimmed by 3 bases and 6 bases, with 9 bases remaining between them. CDR3 length: 13 amino acids. DNA for the CDR3: TGTGCCAGCAGTTTGGTGGAGATCAATGAGCAGTTCTTC. Its protein is CASSLVEINEQFF.

This clone came up a few times. This chain uses TRBV11-2 with TRBJ2-1; D remains ambiguous. The CDR3 has 16 residues. Germline V CDR1 and CDR2: SGHAT, FQNNGV. Trimming took off 1 base at V and 4 bases at J, with 14 bases between the two ends. CDR3 bases: TGTGCCAGCAGCTTAGGCACTTTAGGCCTTTACAATGAGCAGTTCTTC. It is translated as CASSLGTLGLYNEQFF.

The chain couples TRBV25-1 to TRBJ1-1; D ambiguous. V lost 3 bases to trimming and J lost 6 bases, with 14 bases between them. The CDR3 extends over 14 amino acids. Germline lookup yields CDR1 MGHDK and CDR2 SYGVNS. The CDR3 sequence: CASSDSGRSAEAFF. Here the CDR3 DNA reads TGTGCCAGCAGTGACTCCGGACGCTCGGCTGAAGCTTTCTTT.

The CDR3: CASSMRGPQHF. The CDR3 nucleotides read TGTGCCAGCAGCATGAGGGGGCCCCAGCATTTT. The chain has TRBV7-9 and TRBJ1-5, with a possible D match to TRBD1 (5 bases). The germline V gene has CDR1 SEHNR and CDR2 FQNEAQ (reference sequence). Trimming pared 5 bases from V and 9 bases from J, leaving 8 bases between. The CDR3 runs to 11 residues.

The chain has TRBV9 and TRBJ2-1; D gene uncertain. This CDR3 contains 16 residues. V dropped 0 bases and J dropped 2 bases, with 12 bases sitting between them. The germline CDR1 and CDR2 sequences are SGDLS and YYNGEE. CDR3 nucleotides: TGTGCCAGCAGCGTAGTTGATGGCGGTACCTACAATGAGCAGTTCTTC. Residues: CASSVVDGGTYNEQFF. Full variable domain (remainder filled in from reference TRBV9 and TRBJ2-1): DSGVTQTPKHLITATGQRVTLRCSPRSGDLSVYWYQQSLDQGLQFLIQYYNGEERAKGNILERFSAQQFPDLHSELNLSSLELGDSALYFCASSVVDGGTYNEQFFGPGTRLTVL.

In the case of this clone: One junction end disagrees with the germline gene, perhaps due to a read error. Written as DNA, the CDR3 is TGTGCTAGCAGCGGACAGACAGATACGCAGTATTTT. Amino acid sequence: CASSGQTDTQYF. The rearrangement joins TRBV7-7 to TRBJ2-3, with D perhaps TRBD1 (6 bases). The CDR3 is 12 amino acids. The germline gives CDR1 SSHAT, CDR2 FNYEAQ (reference sequence).

A single count supports this clone. The chain combines TRBV6-4 with TRBJ2-7; TRBD2 agrees at 7 bases. Looked up from germline, CDR1 is MRHNA and CDR2 is SNTAGT. The CDR3 extends over 13 amino acids. V lost 7 bases, J lost 6 bases, and 9 bases stayed unmatched. The CDR3 DNA reads as TGTGCCAGCATGCGTGGGAGGGGATGCGAGCAGTACGTC. Translating gives CASMRGRGCEQYV.